This T cell receptor beta chain was identified in a study of cytomegalovirus exposure and HLA in healthy donors. About the study: Within the Caucasian-associated ancestry cluster were roughly 81% of the roughly 380 genotyped donors. Whole-study findings and limits: Later analysis associated a missense DCLRE1C variant with TCR beta V- and J-gene trimming. A prior analysis recorded that most TCR beta V segments were productive about 87% or about 30% of the time. Apart from CMV serostatus, no immune exposure information was available.

As to this clone: Its cognate antigen is unknown.

The PCR used 60 Vbeta and 13 Jbeta primers. Assay: immunoSEQ multiplex PCR; the TCRdb copy retains only in-frame clones and omits some. The table lists some 200,000 clones, 75% to 90% of them singletons. The V end lost 1 base, the J end lost 6 bases, and 15 bases lay between the germline ends. The germline CDR1 and CDR2 sequences are KGHSH and LQKENI. CDR3 length: 15 amino acids. Sequenced material: PBMCs. This receptor was identified in a middle-aged man in good health and CMV-seronegative. The gene calls are TRBV18 and TRBJ2-5; D may be TRBD1 (5 bases). CDR3 DNA sequence: TGTGCCAGCTCACCACTAGAACAGGCTTATCAGACCCAGTACTTC. Amino acid sequence: CASSPLEQAYQTQYF.